The 24 T cell receptor beta chains below come from one sample, sequenced in a study of control samples from healthy donors and cancer patients. The assay was immunoSEQ multiplex PCR, and TCRdb's table has in-frame clones only and misses some. This sample has around 110,000 clones; approximately 90% occur once, and the top ten carry around 1.2%. The sample was PBMCs. These receptors were collected from a woman aged 45-65 years with colorectal cancer.

The count of this clone is one. The chain joins TRBV5-5 to TRBJ2-7, with TRBD1 matching 7 bases. The germline V gene encodes CDR1 SGHKS and CDR2 YYEKEE (reference sequence). With V trimmed by 1 base and J by 3 bases, 4 bases remained unmatched. The CDR3 runs 14 residues. CDR3: CASSLLPGGYEQYF. CDR3 bases: TGTGCCAGCAGCTTGCTTCCAGGGGGCTACGAGCAGTACTTC.

DNA of the CDR3: TGTGCCAGTACCCCGACCCCCGGGACGTTTAACTATGGCTACACCTTC. Its protein is CASTPTPGTFNYGYTF. The V call is TRBV19, the J call TRBJ1-2; TRBD1 is a possible D gene (5 bases). The CDR3 loop spans 16 amino acids. Trimming shortened V by 7 bases and J by 1 base, and 19 bases separated the two germline ends. Looked up from germline, CDR1 is LNHDA and CDR2 is SQIVND (reference sequence).

As for this clone: At one boundary the junction diverges from the germline segment, which might be a read error. The chain has TRBV15 and TRBJ1-3; 8 bases are shared with TRBD1. The CDR3 runs to 13 residues. In germline, CDR1 is LNHNV, CDR2 YYDKDF (reference sequence). The CDR3 DNA follows: TGTGCCACCAGCACAGACAGGGGAAGCACCATATATTTT. This codes for CATSTDRGSTIYF. The full variable domain, its missing parts supplied by reference TRBV15 and TRBJ1-3, is DAMVIQNPRYQVTQFGKPVTLSCSQTLNHNVMYWYQQKSSQAPKLLFHYYDKDFNNEADTPDNFQSRRPNTSFCFLDIRSPGLGDTAMYLCATSTDRGSTIYFGEGSWLTVV.

This chain uses TRBV6-5 with TRBJ2-3; D is possibly TRBD2 (7 bases). Germline V lookup: CDR1 MNHEY, CDR2 SVGAGI. The CDR3 is 14 residues long. Trimming pared 2 bases from V and 2 bases from J, leaving 8 bases between. CDR3: CASSYGGATDTQYF. DNA of the CDR3: TGTGCCAGCAGTTACGGGGGGGCCACAGATACGCAGTATTTT.

This chain connects TRBV9 to TRBJ1-4; D is ambiguous. The length of the CDR3 is 16 residues. Trimming shortened V by 0 bases and J by 2 bases, and 11 bases separated the two germline ends. CDR1 and CDR2 (germline): SGDLS, YYNGEE. The chain's CDR3 is CASSVEEGWTNEKLFF. The CDR3 nucleotides are TGTGCCAGCAGCGTAGAGGAGGGTTGGACTAATGAAAAACTGTTTTTT.

The chain links TRBV28 to TRBJ1-5, with a tentative D call TRBD1 (5 bases). Germline V gives CDR1 MDHEN, CDR2 SYDVKM. The CDR3 length is 16 residues. Between the trimmed V and J ends, which lost 10 bases and 2 bases, there was a span of 21 bases. The CDR3 loop reads CATTDLRGGGNQPQHF. The CDR3 DNA follows: TGTGCCACCACGGATTTGCGGGGGGGTGGCAATCAGCCCCAGCATTTT. Variable domain in full (rest from reference TRBV28 and TRBJ1-5): DVKVTQSSRYLVKRTGEKVFLECVQDMDHENMFWYRQDPGLGLRLIYFSYDVKMKEKGDIPEGYSVSREKKERFSLILESASTNQTSMYLCATTDLRGGGNQPQHFGDGTRLSIL.

This chain links TRBV5-1 with TRBJ1-1, with 9 bases lining up with TRBD1. After removal of 0 bases from V and 1 base from J, the junction contained 4 bases not matched to a gene. CDR1 and CDR2 (germline): SGHRS, YFSETQ. CDR3 size: 16 residues. DNA for the CDR3: TGCGCCAGCAGCTTGGACAGGGGGCCTGGGAACACTGAAGCTTTCTTT. It is translated as CASSLDRGPGNTEAFF.

The chain combines TRBV5-4 with TRBJ2-2; D gene unclear. Germline-derived CDR1 and CDR2 are SGHNT and YYREEE (reference sequence). This CDR3 is 12 amino acids long. The germline V and J ends were trimmed by 5 bases and 9 bases, with 11 bases remaining between them. CDR3 region: CASRAPSRELFF. The CDR3 DNA reads TGTGCCAGCAGGGCGCCAAGTAGGGAGCTGTTTTTT.

CDR3 sequence reads: CASSPSRAGELFF. CDR3 DNA: TGTGCCAGCAGCCCCTCGAGGGCCGGGGAGCTGTTTTTT. The chain joins TRBV7-3 to TRBJ2-2; tentative D call: TRBD2 (5 bases). Per germline, CDR1 SGHTA and CDR2 FQGTGA. This CDR3 has 13 residues. Trimming left V 5 bases short and J 6 bases short, with 10 bases between.

The DNA for the CDR3 is TGCAGTGCTAGTCAGGGGGCTCCTAATGAAAAACTGTTTTTT. The encoded protein is CSASQGAPNEKLFF. The rearrangement uses TRBV20-1 and TRBJ1-4; 8 nucleotides match TRBD1. CDR1 DFQATT and CDR2 SNEGSKA come from the germline V gene (reference sequence). The CDR3 contains 14 residues. V was pared by 3 bases and J by 3 bases, with 3 bases of the junction left unmatched.

On this clone: Its ends do not fully match the called genes, so a read error is possible. The rearrangement joins TRBV7-7 to TRBJ2-5; 10 nucleotides agree with TRBD1. The CDR3 runs 15 residues. From germline, CDR1 is SSHAT and CDR2 FNYEAQ (reference sequence). CDR3 DNA sequence: TGTGCTAGCAGCTTTGGGACAGGGGAAGATGAGACCCAGTACTTC. It yields the protein CASSFGTGEDETQYF.

The genes are TRBV11-2 and TRBJ2-7; TRBD2 agrees at 9 bases. This CDR3 has 17 residues. The trim removed 5 bases at V and 5 bases at J, leaving 16 bases unmatched. Germline V gene data show CDR1 as SGHAT and CDR2 as FQNNGV. CDR3 bases: TGTGCCAGCAGCCCAGGGCCCAGCGGGGGGACTCGGGACGAGCAGTACTTC. It yields the protein CASSPGPSGGTRDEQYF.

The rearrangement uses TRBV10-3 and TRBJ1-5; 8 positions match TRBD1. The CDR3 consists of 16 residues. Trimming removed 2 bases from V and 4 bases from J; junction bases left unmatched: 7. Looked up from germline, CDR1 is ENHRY and CDR2 is SYGVKD. The CDR3 DNA follows: TGTGCCATCAGTGAGGGACAGGGAATGGGGAATCAGCCCCAGCATTTT. Translation gives CAISEGQGMGNQPQHF.

This sequence joins TRBV27 and TRBJ2-3, with unresolved D. Germline lookup yields CDR1 MNHEY and CDR2 SMNVEV (reference sequence). Trimming left V 3 bases short and J 4 bases short, with 14 bases between. The CDR3 runs 15 residues. As DNA, the CDR3 is TGTGCCAGCAGTTTGTGGCCGCGAGGTCCAGATACGCAGTATTTT. It translates to CASSLWPRGPDTQYF.

J is TRBJ2-7 and V is TRBV27, with a possible D match to TRBD1 (5 bases). V lost 6 bases and J lost 3, with 12 bases in between. From germline, CDR1 is MNHEY and CDR2 SMNVEV (reference sequence). The CDR3 runs to 13 residues. Here the CDR3 DNA reads TGTGCCAGCAGCTCGACAGCGAGCTACGAGCAGTACTTC. Encoded protein: CASSSTASYEQYF.

The chain combines TRBV19 with TRBJ1-5; D call uncertain. Germline assignment: CDR1 LNHDA and CDR2 SQIVND (reference sequence). The CDR3 totals 16 residues. The ends were cut back, 3 bases at V and 1 base at J, with 13 bases in the middle. The CDR3, as DNA: TGTGCCAGTAGTATGGGTCCTGATAGGAGCAATCAGCCCCAGCATTTT. Protein product: CASSMGPDRSNQPQHF. The full variable domain, rest sourced from reference TRBV19 and TRBJ1-5, is DGGITQSPKYLFRKEGQNVTLSCEQNLNHDAMYWYRQDPGQGLRLIYYSQIVNDFQKGDIAEGYSVSREKKESFPLTVTSAQKNPTAFYLCASSMGPDRSNQPQHFGDGTRLSIL.

The rearrangement joins TRBV7-2 to TRBJ1-2; TRBD1 matches 8 bases. The germline V gene has CDR1 SGHTA and CDR2 FQGNSA. The trim removed 5 bases at V and 7 bases at J, leaving 12 bases unmatched. This CDR3 is 15 amino acids long. The CDR3 DNA sequence: TGTGCCAGCAGCCCCGCCAGGGGGCCGTATAGTGGCTACACCTTC. Translated: CASSPARGPYSGYTF.

This clone was observed once. The J gene is TRBJ2-5, the V gene TRBV5-4; no definite D call. V was trimmed by 4 bases and J by 5 bases, leaving 15 bases between them. The germline gives CDR1 SGHNT, CDR2 YYREEE (reference sequence). The CDR3 spans 14 residues. CDR3 sequence reads: CASSRISPPETQYF. DNA for the CDR3: TGTGCCAGCAGCCGGATATCACCTCCCGAGACCCAGTACTTC.

The CDR3 region is CASSLAGGLLVYEQYF. As DNA, the CDR3 is TGCGCCAGCAGCTTGGCCGGGGGTTTATTGGTCTACGAGCAGTACTTC. The chain employs TRBV5-1 and TRBJ2-7, with D perhaps TRBD2 (6 bases). The CDR3 covers 16 residues. V lost 0 bases and J lost 3, with 16 bases in between. From germline, CDR1 is SGHRS and CDR2 YFSETQ.

This chain connects TRBV2 to TRBJ1-1; tentative D call: TRBD1 (5 bases). The CDR3 is made up of 13 amino acids. Trimming removed 7 bases at V and 5 bases at J, with 14 bases between. Germline V CDR1 and CDR2: SNHLY, FYNNEI. The CDR3 here is CASIGTLGTEAFF. The CDR3 coding sequence is TGTGCCAGCATCGGGACCCTTGGGACTGAAGCTTTCTTT.

In the case of this clone: The junction and the germline gene differ at one end; a read error may be behind it. The chain links TRBV7-7 to TRBJ2-5; D is undetermined. The length of the CDR3 is 14 residues. The V gene's germline CDR1 is SSHAT and CDR2 FNYEAQ (reference sequence). The CDR3 DNA reads TGTGCTAGCAGCCCGCCACCCCTCAGAGAGACCCAGTACTTC. Its protein is CASSPPPLRETQYF.

This sequence joins TRBV14 and TRBJ2-5, with 8 bases lining up with TRBD1. Per the germline V gene, CDR1 is SGHDN and CDR2 is FVKESK. The CDR3 length is 15 residues. V trimming: 6 bases; J trimming: 0 bases; junction bases outside the gene matches: 6. The CDR3 spells CASSRDRRYQETQYF. The CDR3 region has the DNA TGTGCCAGCAGTCGGGACAGGAGGTACCAAGAGACCCAGTACTTC.

The chain recombines TRBV2 with TRBJ2-7; D unresolved. The V gene's germline CDR1 is SNHLY and CDR2 FYNNEI. Between the trimmed V and J ends, which lost 1 base and 3 bases, there was a span of 10 bases. CDR3 size: 14 residues. The CDR3 nucleotides are TGTGCCAGCAGTGAAGATAGCAGATACTACGAGCAGTACTTC. The encoded protein is CASSEDSRYYEQYF.

The chain has TRBV4-1 and TRBJ1-5; the D is unclear. The CDR3 has 14 amino acids. The germline V gene has CDR1 MGHRA and CDR2 YSYEKL. The V end was cut by 3 bases, the J end by 3 bases, with 9 bases between. CDR3: CASSQDGHNQPQHF. As DNA, the CDR3 is TGCGCCAGCAGCCAGGACGGTCACAATCAGCCCCAGCATTTT.